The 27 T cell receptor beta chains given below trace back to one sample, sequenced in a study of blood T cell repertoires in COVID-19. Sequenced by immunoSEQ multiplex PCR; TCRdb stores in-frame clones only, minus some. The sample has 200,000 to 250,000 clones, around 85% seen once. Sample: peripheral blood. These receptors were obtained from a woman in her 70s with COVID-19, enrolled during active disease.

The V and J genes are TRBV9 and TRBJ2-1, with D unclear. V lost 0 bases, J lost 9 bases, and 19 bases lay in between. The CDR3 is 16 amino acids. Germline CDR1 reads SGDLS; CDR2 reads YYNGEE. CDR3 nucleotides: TGTGCCAGCAGCGTAGCGGCAGGAATTCAGCACGCTGAGCAGTTCTTC. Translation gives CASSVAAGIQHAEQFF. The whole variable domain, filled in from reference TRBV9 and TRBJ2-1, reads DSGVTQTPKHLITATGQRVTLRCSPRSGDLSVYWYQQSLDQGLQFLIQYYNGEERAKGNILERFSAQQFPDLHSELNLSSLELGDSALYFCASSVAAGIQHAEQFFGPGTRLTVL.

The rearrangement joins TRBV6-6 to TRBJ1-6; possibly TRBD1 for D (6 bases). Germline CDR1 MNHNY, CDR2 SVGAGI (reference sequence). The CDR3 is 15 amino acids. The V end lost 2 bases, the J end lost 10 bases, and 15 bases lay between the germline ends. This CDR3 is CASSYGETGRSPLHF. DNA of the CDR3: TGTGCCAGCAGTTACGGGGAAACAGGGCGCTCACCCCTCCACTTT.

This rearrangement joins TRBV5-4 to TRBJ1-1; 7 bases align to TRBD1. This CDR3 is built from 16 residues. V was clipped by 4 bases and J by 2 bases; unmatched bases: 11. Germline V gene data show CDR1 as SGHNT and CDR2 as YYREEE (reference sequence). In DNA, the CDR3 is TGTGCCAGCAGCCCGGACAGGTTCGGATCTAACACTGAAGCTTTCTTT. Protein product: CASSPDRFGSNTEAFF. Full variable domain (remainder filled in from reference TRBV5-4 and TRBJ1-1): ETGVTQSPTHLIKTRGQQVTLRCSSQSGHNTVSWYQQALGQGPQFIFQYYREEENGRGNFPPRFSGLQFPNYSSELNVNALELDDSALYLCASSPDRFGSNTEAFFGQGTRLTVV.

CDR3: CASSFSGQGLNTGELFF. The CDR3 DNA follows: TGCGCCAGCAGCTTTTCCGGGCAGGGGCTAAACACCGGGGAGCTGTTTTTT. V gene TRBV5-1 combines with J gene TRBJ2-2, with a tentative D call TRBD1 (6 bases). V gave up 2 bases and J gave up 2 bases, with 16 bases separating them. The CDR3 is 17 residues long. Per the germline V gene, CDR1 is SGHRS and CDR2 is YFSETQ. Variable domain in full (rest from reference TRBV5-1 and TRBJ2-2): KAGVTQTPRYLIKTRGQQVTLSCSPISGHRSVSWYQQTPGQGLQFLFEYFSETQRNKGNFPGRFSGRQFSNSRSEMNVSTLELGDSALYLCASSFSGQGLNTGELFFGEGSRLTVL.

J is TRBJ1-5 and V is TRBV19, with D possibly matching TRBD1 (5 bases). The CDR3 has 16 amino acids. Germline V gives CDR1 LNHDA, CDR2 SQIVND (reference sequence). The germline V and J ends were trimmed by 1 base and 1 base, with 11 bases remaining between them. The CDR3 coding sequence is TGTGCCAGTAGTATAGGGGGGGTCCCAAGCAATCAGCCCCAGCATTTT. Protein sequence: CASSIGGVPSNQPQHF. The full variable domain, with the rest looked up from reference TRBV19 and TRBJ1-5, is DGGITQSPKYLFRKEGQNVTLSCEQNLNHDAMYWYRQDPGQGLRLIYYSQIVNDFQKGDIAEGYSVSREKKESFPLTVTSAQKNPTAFYLCASSIGGVPSNQPQHFGDGTRLSIL.

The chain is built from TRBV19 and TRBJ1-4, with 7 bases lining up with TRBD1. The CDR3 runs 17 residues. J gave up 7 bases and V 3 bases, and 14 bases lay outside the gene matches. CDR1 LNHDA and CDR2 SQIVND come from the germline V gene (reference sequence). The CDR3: CASSIKGAQGLVEKLFF. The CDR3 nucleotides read TGTGCCAGTAGTATTAAGGGGGCACAGGGCTTAGTTGAAAAACTGTTTTTT.

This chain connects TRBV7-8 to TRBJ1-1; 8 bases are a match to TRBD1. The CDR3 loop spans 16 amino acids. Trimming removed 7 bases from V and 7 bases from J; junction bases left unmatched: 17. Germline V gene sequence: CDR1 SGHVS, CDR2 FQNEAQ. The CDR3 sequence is CASTNLPDRAASEAFF. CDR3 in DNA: TGTGCCAGCACCAACTTACCGGACAGGGCTGCCAGTGAAGCTTTCTTT.

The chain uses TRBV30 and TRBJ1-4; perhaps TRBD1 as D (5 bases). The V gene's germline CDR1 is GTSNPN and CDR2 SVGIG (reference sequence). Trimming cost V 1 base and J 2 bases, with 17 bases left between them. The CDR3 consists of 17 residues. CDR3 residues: CAWSALGSQGTNEKLFF. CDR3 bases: TGTGCCTGGAGTGCTTTGGGAAGCCAGGGTACTAATGAAAAACTGTTTTTT.

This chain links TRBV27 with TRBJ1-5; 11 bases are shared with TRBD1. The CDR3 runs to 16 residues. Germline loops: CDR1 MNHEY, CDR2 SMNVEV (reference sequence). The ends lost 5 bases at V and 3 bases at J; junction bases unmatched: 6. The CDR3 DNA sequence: TGTGCCAGCAGTAAAACCGGACAGGGGGCCAATCAGCCCCAGCATTTT. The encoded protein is CASSKTGQGANQPQHF.

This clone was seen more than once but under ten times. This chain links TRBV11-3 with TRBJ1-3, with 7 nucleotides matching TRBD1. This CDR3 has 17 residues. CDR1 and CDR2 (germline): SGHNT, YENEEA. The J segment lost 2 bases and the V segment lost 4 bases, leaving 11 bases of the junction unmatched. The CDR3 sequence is CASSSTGPGVAGNTIYF. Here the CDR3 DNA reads TGTGCCAGCAGCTCGACAGGGCCGGGTGTGGCTGGAAACACCATATATTTT.

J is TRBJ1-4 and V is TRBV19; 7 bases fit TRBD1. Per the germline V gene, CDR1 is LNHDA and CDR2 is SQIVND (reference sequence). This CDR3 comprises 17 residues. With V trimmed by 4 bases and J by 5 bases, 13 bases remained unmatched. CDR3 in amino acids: CASSSMGQLIKNEKLFF. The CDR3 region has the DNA TGTGCCAGTAGTAGTATGGGACAGCTGATAAAAAATGAAAAACTGTTTTTT.

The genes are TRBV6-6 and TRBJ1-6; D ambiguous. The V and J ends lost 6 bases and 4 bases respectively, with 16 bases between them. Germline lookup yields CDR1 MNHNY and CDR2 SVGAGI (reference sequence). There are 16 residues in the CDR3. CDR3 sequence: CASRTGPVSYNSPLHF. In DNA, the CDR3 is TGTGCCAGCAGGACTGGCCCAGTATCATATAATTCACCCCTCCACTTT.

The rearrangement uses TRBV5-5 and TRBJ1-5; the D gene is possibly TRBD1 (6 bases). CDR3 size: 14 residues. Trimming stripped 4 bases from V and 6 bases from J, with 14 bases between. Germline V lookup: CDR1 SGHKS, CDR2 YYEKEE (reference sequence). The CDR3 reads CASSRDTVIQPQHF. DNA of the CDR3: TGTGCCAGCAGCCGGGACACCGTGATTCAGCCCCAGCATTTT. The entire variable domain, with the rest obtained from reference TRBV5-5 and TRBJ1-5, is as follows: DAGVTQSPTHLIKTRGQQVTLRCSPISGHKSVSWYQQVLGQGPQFIFQYYEKEERGRGNFPDRFSARQFPNYSSELNVNALLLGDSALYLCASSRDTVIQPQHFGDGTRLSIL.

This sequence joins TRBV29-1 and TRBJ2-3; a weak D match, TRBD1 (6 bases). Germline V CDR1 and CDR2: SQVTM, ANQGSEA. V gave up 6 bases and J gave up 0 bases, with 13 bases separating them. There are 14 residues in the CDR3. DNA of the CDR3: TGCAGCGTCGTTGGGACACTGAGCACAGATACGCAGTATTTT. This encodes CSVVGTLSTDTQYF.

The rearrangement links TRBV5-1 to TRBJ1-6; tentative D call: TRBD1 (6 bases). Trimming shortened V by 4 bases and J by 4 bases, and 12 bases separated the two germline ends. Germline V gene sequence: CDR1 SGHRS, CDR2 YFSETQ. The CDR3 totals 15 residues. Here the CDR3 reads CASSVTGPYNSPLHF. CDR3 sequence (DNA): TGCGCCAGCAGCGTGACAGGTCCATATAATTCACCCCTCCACTTT.

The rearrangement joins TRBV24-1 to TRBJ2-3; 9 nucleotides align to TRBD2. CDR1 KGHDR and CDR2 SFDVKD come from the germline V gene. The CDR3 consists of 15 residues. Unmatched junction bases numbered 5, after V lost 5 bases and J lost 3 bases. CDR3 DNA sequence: TGTGCCACCAGTGGGGCGGGAGGGCCAACAGATACGCAGTATTTT. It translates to CATSGAGGPTDTQYF.

The CDR3 nucleotides read TGTGCCAGCAGCAGAAGCAGGGAAGAGACCCAGTACTTC. This gives the protein CASSRSREETQYF. The rearrangement joins TRBV7-8 to TRBJ2-5, with a possible D match to TRBD1 (5 bases). This CDR3 comprises 13 residues. V lost 5 bases, J lost 3 bases, and 10 bases lay in between. Looked up from germline, CDR1 is SGHVS and CDR2 is FQNEAQ.

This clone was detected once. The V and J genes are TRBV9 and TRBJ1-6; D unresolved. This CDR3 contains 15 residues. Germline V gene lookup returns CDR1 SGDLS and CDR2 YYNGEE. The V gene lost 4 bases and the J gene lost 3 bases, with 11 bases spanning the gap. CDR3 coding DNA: TGTGCCAGCAGCTACGAACACAGCTATAATTCACCCCTCCACTTT. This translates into CASSYEHSYNSPLHF.

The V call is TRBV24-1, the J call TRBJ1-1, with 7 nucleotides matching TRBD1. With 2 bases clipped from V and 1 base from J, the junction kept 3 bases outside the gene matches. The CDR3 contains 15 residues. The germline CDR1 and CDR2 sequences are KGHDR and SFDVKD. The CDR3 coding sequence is TGTGCCACCAGTGATTCGACAGGGTCGAACACTGAAGCTTTCTTT. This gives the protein CATSDSTGSNTEAFF.

Here the CDR3 DNA reads TGTGCCACCAGCAGAGAAAGAGGTGGACTAACCTACAATGAGCAGTTCTTC. Translation gives CATSRERGGLTYNEQFF. The chain carries TRBV15 and TRBJ2-1; D may be TRBD2 (6 bases). CDR3 length: 17 residues. V was pared by 0 bases and J by 2 bases, with 14 bases between. Looked up from germline, CDR1 is LNHNV and CDR2 is YYDKDF (reference sequence).

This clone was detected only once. The CDR3 nucleotides read TGCAGCGTTGAAGTCCGCAATGAGCAGTTCTTC. Translating gives CSVEVRNEQFF. The rearrangement links TRBV29-1 to TRBJ2-1; the D is unclear. V was cut by 1 base and J by 6 bases, with 4 bases left in between. The CDR3 totals 11 residues. Looked up from germline, CDR1 is SQVTM and CDR2 is ANQGSEA.

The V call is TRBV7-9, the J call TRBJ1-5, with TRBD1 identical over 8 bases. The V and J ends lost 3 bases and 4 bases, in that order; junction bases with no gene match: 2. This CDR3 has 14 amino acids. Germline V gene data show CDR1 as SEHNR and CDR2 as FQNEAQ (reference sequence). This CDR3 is CASSLTGANQPQHF. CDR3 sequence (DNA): TGTGCCAGCAGCTTGACAGGGGCTAATCAGCCCCAGCATTTT.

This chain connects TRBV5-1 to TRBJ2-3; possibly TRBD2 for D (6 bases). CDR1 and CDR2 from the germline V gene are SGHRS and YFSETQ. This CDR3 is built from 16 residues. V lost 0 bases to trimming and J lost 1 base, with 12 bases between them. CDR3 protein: CASSLARRRGTDTQYF. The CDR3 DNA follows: TGCGCCAGCAGCTTGGCACGTCGGAGGGGCACAGATACGCAGTATTTT.

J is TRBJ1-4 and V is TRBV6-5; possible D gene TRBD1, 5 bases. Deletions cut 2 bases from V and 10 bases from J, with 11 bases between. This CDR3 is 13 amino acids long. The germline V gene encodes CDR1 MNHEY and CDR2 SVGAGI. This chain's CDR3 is CASSYGWGGKLFF. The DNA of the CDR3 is TGTGCCAGCAGTTACGGGTGGGGGGGAAAACTGTTTTTT.

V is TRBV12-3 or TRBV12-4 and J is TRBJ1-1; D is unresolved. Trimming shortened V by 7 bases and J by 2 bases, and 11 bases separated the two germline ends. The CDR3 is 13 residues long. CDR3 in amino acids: CASILTTNTEAFF. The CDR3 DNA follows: TGTGCCAGCATCTTGACAACTAACACTGAAGCTTTCTTT.

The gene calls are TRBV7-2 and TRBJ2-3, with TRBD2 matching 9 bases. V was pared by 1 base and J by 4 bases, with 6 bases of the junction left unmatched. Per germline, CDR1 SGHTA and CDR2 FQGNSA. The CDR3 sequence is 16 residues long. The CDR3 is CASSLGPSGTSDTQYF. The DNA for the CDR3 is TGTGCCAGCAGCTTAGGTCCTAGCGGGACCTCAGATACGCAGTATTTT.

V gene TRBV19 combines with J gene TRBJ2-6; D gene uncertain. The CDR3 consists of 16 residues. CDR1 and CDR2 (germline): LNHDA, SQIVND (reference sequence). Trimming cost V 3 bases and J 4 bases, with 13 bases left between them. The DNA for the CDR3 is TGTGCCAGTAGTATTGTGTCCTTGGGCGGGGCCAACGTCCTGACTTTC. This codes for CASSIVSLGGANVLTF. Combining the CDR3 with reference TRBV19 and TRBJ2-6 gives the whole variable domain DGGITQSPKYLFRKEGQNVTLSCEQNLNHDAMYWYRQDPGQGLRLIYYSQIVNDFQKGDIAEGYSVSREKKESFPLTVTSAQKNPTAFYLCASSIVSLGGANVLTFGAGSRLTVL.